This T cell receptor beta chain was sequenced for a study of cytomegalovirus exposure and HLA in healthy donors. As for the study in general: Roughly 80% of 398 genotyped donors fell in the Caucasian-associated ancestry cluster.

On this clone: Its specificity is unknown.

Study-wide findings and caveats: HLA-A and HLA-B allele assignments for most subjects were reportedly predicted accurately using TCR beta sequences. An analysis done earlier found most TCR beta V segments productive about 87% or about 30% of the time.

Primers for the PCR totalled 60 Vbeta and 13 Jbeta. Sequencing used immunoSEQ multiplex PCR; TCRdb keeps in-frame clones, though not all of them. The table records hundreds of thousands of clones, approximately 84% of them present only once. Germline CDR1 reads MNHNS; CDR2 reads SASEGT. Trimming pared 6 bases from V and 5 bases from J, leaving 10 bases between. This CDR3 has 13 amino acids. The origin of this receptor is a girl aged 2-10 years in good health and CMV-seronegative. The chain has TRBV6-1 and TRBJ1-4; weak D call: TRBD1 (6 bases). The sequenced sample consisted of PBMCs. CDR3 nucleotide sequence: TGTGCCAGCAGCTGGGACAACAATGAAAAACTGTTTTTT. Its protein product is CASSWDNNEKLFF.